Described below is a single T cell receptor beta chain sequence and its context. Antigen: not known. This sample is drawn from a study of shared clonotypes between healthy human individuals. Study as a whole: Contributing individuals were a couple of females and three males aged 18 to 49.

It was at deep level that the assay was run. The protocol was immunoSEQ multiplex PCR, while the TCRdb copy is restricted to in-frame clones and leaves out a portion. Among about 1 million clones listed, under 80% were seen once. Study-level findings and limits: Represented diversity, genetic and exposure-history alike, was limited by few donors. Non-shared clonotypes showed lower generation probabilities than clonotypes common to all four donors.

Deletions cut 5 bases from V and 4 bases from J, with 12 bases between. Germline CDR1 reads SGHRS; CDR2 reads YFSETQ. The CDR3 consists of 13 residues. This clonotype was sampled from a man in his late teens or twenties in good health. The chain joins TRBV5-1 to TRBJ1-2; no reliable D call. Sample: memory CD4+ T cells sorted from blood. Documented subset: CD45RA-negative fraction. CDR3 DNA sequence: TGCGCCAGCAGTTTGACGGCCCCCTATGGCTACACCTTC. Its protein product is CASSLTAPYGYTF.